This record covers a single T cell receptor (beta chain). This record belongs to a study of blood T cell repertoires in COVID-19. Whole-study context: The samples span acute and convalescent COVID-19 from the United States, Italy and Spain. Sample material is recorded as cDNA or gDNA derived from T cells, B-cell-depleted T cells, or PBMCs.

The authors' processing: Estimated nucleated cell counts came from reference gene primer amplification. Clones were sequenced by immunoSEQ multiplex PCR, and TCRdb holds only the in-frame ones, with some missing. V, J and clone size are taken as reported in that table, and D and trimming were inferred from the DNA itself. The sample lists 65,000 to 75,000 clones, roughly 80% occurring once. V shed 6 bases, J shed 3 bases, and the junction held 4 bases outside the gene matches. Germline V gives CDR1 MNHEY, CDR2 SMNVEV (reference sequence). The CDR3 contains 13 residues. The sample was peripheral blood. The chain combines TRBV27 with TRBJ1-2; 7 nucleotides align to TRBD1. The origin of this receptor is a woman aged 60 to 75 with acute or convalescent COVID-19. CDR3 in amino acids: CASRTQGDYGYTF. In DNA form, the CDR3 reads TGTGCCAGCAGGACCCAGGGGGACTATGGCTACACCTTC.